These T cell receptor beta chains were read from a single sample in a study of cytomegalovirus exposure and HLA in healthy donors. The table came from immunoSEQ multiplex PCR; TCRdb's copy has only in-frame clones and leaves some out. The sample contains around 130,000 clones, around 9% of which appear only once. Sequencing was done on a sample of PBMCs. These receptors originate from a man aged 35-49 years in good health and CMV-seronegative. The CDR3 runs from the conserved cysteine through the conserved F or W. D genes are given only for firm matches. Size is stated for part of the rows, as once, few or many counts, or as a class when the clone is expanded.

d_call j_call v_call clone_size cdr3_aa cdr3_nt
- TRBJ1-5 TRBV7-6 - CASSLYPSSNQPQHF TGTGCCAGCAGCTTATACCCGAGTAGCAATCAGCCCCAGCATTTT
- TRBJ2-7 TRBV4-3 - CASSQDPNPGEQYF TGCGCCAGCAGCCAAGATCCAAACCCGGGGGAGCAGTACTTC
- TRBJ1-4 TRBV27 - CASSLSAAGGEKLFF TGTGCCAGCAGTTTATCTGCCGCGGGAGGCGAAAAACTGTTTTTT
- TRBJ1-1 TRBV10-2 few CASSEGLQRSEAFF TGCGCCAGCAGTGAGGGCCTCCAAAGATCTGAAGCTTTCTTT
- TRBJ2-5 TRBV11-2 - CASSFNRAPETQYF TGTGCCAGCAGCTTTAACAGGGCCCCAGAGACCCAGTACTTC
- TRBJ1-6 TRBV11-2 - CASSSPGVNSPLHF TGTGCCAGCAGCTCCCCGGGGGTTAATTCACCCCTCCACTTT
TRBD1 TRBJ2-5 TRBV7-7 few CASSSGQGAGETQYF TGTGCCAGCAGCTCGGGACAGGGGGCAGGGGAGACCCAGTACTTC
- TRBJ1-5 TRBV19 few CASSQNTGVGQPQHF TGTGCCAGTAGCCAAAATACGGGGGTAGGTCAGCCCCAGCATTTT
- TRBJ1-4 TRBV11-2 - CASSPRTNEKLFF TGTGCCAGCAGCCCGAGAACTAATGAAAAACTGTTTTTT
TRBD2 TRBJ2-3 TRBV7-9 - CASSSTLTSGTDTQYF TGTGCCAGCAGCTCCACCTTGACTAGCGGCACAGATACGCAGTATTTT
- TRBJ1-5 TRBV6-6 few CASSTREFRSNQPQHF TGTGCCAGCAGTACCCGGGAATTCCGTAGCAATCAGCCCCAGCATTTT
- TRBJ1-3 TRBV5-1 few CASSLAGSGNTIYF TGCGCCAGCAGCTTGGCGGGATCTGGAAACACCATATATTTT
- TRBJ2-7 TRBV7-2 few CASSLAAGAYEQYF TGTGCCAGCAGCTTAGCGGCAGGCGCCTACGAGCAGTACTTC
TRBD2 TRBJ2-1 TRBV29-1 - CSVDGGAYNEQFF TGCAGCGTTGATGGGGGGGCCTACAATGAGCAGTTCTTC
TRBD1 TRBJ2-1 TRBV5-5 - CASSLGTGVSYNEQFF TGTGCCAGCAGCTTGGGGACAGGGGTGTCCTACAATGAGCAGTTCTTC
TRBD2 TRBJ2-1 TRBV18 few CASSPSASGGFYNEQFF TGTGCCAGCTCACCTTCGGCTAGCGGGGGCTTTTACAATGAGCAGTTCTTC
- TRBJ1-3 TRBV12-5 - CASGLGLIPNTIYF TGTGCTAGTGGTTTGGGGCTTATCCCCAACACCATATATTTT
- TRBJ2-7 TRBV10-3 - CAISESDRQVSYEQYF TGTGCCATCAGTGAGTCCGACAGGCAGGTTTCCTACGAGCAGTACTTC
- TRBJ1-4 TRBV19 - CASTDVGHSNEKLFF TGTGCCAGTACCGATGTGGGACACTCTAATGAAAAACTGTTTTTT
- TRBJ2-7 TRBV7-8 few CASSLGLDSESYEQYF TGTGCCAGCAGCTTAGGTCTGGACAGCGAATCCTACGAGCAGTACTTC
- TRBJ1-3 TRBV7-9 - CASSSGQSSGNTIYF TGTGCCAGCAGCTCAGGACAGAGCTCTGGAAACACCATATATTTT
- TRBJ2-2 TRBV7-3 few CASSSGLRTGELFF TGTGCCAGCAGCTCGGGACTTCGAACCGGGGAGCTGTTTTTT
- TRBJ1-2 TRBV20-1 - CSLPGPYGYTF TGCAGTTTACCGGGTCCCTATGGCTACACCTTC
TRBD1 TRBJ1-2 TRBV25-1 - CASSEHGDRGVSGYTF TGTGCCAGCAGTGAACACGGGGACAGGGGTGTCTCTGGCTACACCTTC
- TRBJ2-7 TRBV7-6 few CASSWGGSDEQYF TGTGCCAGCAGCTGGGGAGGTTCCGACGAGCAGTACTTC
TRBD1 TRBJ1-2 TRBV15 - CATSRATGGAGGYTF TGTGCCACCAGCAGAGCCACAGGGGGCGCCGGTGGCTACACCTTC
- TRBJ1-4 TRBV7-2 - CASSLLGGKLFF TGTGCCAGCAGCTTACTCGGAGGGAAACTGTTTTTT
- TRBJ2-2 TRBV6-6 few CASKRAFTGELFF TGTGCCAGCAAGAGGGCGTTCACCGGGGAGCTGTTTTTT
- TRBJ1-4 TRBV5-1 - CASRRNRESNEKLFF TGCGCCAGCAGACGTAACCGGGAAAGTAATGAAAAACTGTTTTTT
TRBD1 TRBJ1-4 TRBV6-6 - CASIDRGGNEKLFF TGTGCCAGCATCGACAGGGGAGGGAATGAAAAACTGTTTTTT
- TRBJ1-1 TRBV6-5 few CASSRGALDTEAFF TGTGCCAGCAGCCGGGGGGCACTTGACACTGAAGCTTTCTTT
TRBD2 TRBJ2-3 TRBV5-1 few CASSLDLAGGTDTQYF TGCGCCAGCAGCTTGGATTTAGCGGGGGGCACAGATACGCAGTATTTT
- TRBJ1-3 TRBV7-2 few CASSLLPEFYGNTIYF TGTGCCAGCAGCTTATTACCCGAGTTCTATGGAAACACCATATATTTT
TRBD1 TRBJ2-2 TRBV5-1 few CASSVPWDRDVGELFF TGCGCCAGCAGCGTCCCTTGGGACAGGGATGTAGGGGAGCTGTTTTTT
TRBD1 TRBJ2-1 TRBV27 few CASSLDRGFGYKSYNEQFF TGTGCCAGCAGTTTGGACAGGGGGTTTGGATATAAGTCCTACAATGAGCAGTTCTTC
TRBD2 TRBJ2-1 TRBV29-1 few CSVEDLAVSSYNEQFF TGCAGCGTTGAAGACCTAGCGGTTAGCTCCTACAATGAGCAGTTCTTC
- TRBJ2-4 TRBV19 - CASTSLAEGIQYF TGTGCCAGTACCTCCTTAGCGGAGGGCATTCAGTACTTC
- TRBJ1-3 TRBV6-6 - CASSFSGNSGNTIYF TGTGCCAGCAGTTTCTCGGGCAACTCTGGAAACACCATATATTTT
TRBD1 TRBJ2-7 TRBV10-1 - CARFRDRTYEQYF TGCGCCAGATTCCGGGACAGAACCTACGAGCAGTACTTC
- TRBJ2-5 TRBV11-2 - CASMLGAQETQYF TGTGCCAGCATGTTGGGGGCACAAGAGACCCAGTACTTC
- TRBJ2-5 TRBV7-2 - CASSLGGPGETQYF TGTGCCAGCAGCTTAGGGGGGCCAGGGGAGACCCAGTACTTC
TRBD1 TRBJ2-7 TRBV19 - CASSPGQGGYEQYF TGTGCCAGTAGTCCGGGACAGGGGGGGTACGAGCAGTACTTC
- TRBJ1-5 TRBV15 few CATSRVGNSNQPQHF TGTGCCACCAGCAGAGTCGGGAATAGCAATCAGCCCCAGCATTTT
TRBD2 TRBJ2-1 TRBV4-2 few CASSVRTSGGAHNEQFF TGTGCCAGCAGCGTCCGGACTAGCGGGGGGGCGCATAACGAGCAGTTCTTC
- TRBJ2-1 TRBV27 - CASSFGVNEQFF TGTGCCAGCAGTTTCGGGGTCAATGAGCAGTTCTTC
TRBD1 TRBJ1-6 TRBV5-6 few CASSPGQGSYNSPLHF TGTGCCAGCAGCCCGGGACAGGGCTCCTATAATTCACCCCTCCACTTT
TRBD2 TRBJ2-2 TRBV5-4 - CASSPFSGGHGGELFF TGTGCCAGCAGCCCATTTTCGGGGGGGCATGGCGGGGAGCTGTTTTTT
TRBD1 TRBJ1-2 TRBV11-2 - CASSWGTGGYGYTF TGTGCCAGCAGCTGGGGGACAGGCGGGTATGGCTACACCTTC
- TRBJ1-3 TRBV28 once CASRSLSGNTIYF TGTGCCAGCAGGTCACTCTCTGGAAACACCATATATTTT
TRBD2 TRBJ2-1 TRBV30 - CAWSSRGWGGRQFF TGTGCCTGGAGTTCCCGTGGCTGGGGGGGGAGGCAGTTCTTC
- TRBJ1-1 TRBV2 - CASSEGTRAFF TGTGCCAGCAGTGAGGGGACACGGGCTTTCTTT
- TRBJ2-3 TRBV18 - CASSSFEGTDTQYF TGTGCCAGCTCATCTTTCGAGGGCACAGATACGCAGTATTTT
- TRBJ1-6 TRBV5-1 - CASSLQGRESPLHF TGCGCCAGCAGCTTACAAGGAAGGGAGTCACCCCTCCACTTT
TRBD1 TRBJ1-2 TRBV5-6 - CASSFEDRGHGYTF TGTGCCAGCAGCTTCGAAGACAGGGGACATGGCTACACCTTC